This TCR beta chain derives from a study of blood T cells in healthy people across ages. Combining a sample-barcoded 5' primer with a J-beta primer mix, a second PCR ran for roughly 7 to 12 cycles. Using its own MiXCR run on the 5' RACE reads, TCRdb lists one record per CDR3 protein. The sample contains about 1.1 million distinct CDR3 sequences, roughly two fifths of which appear only once. On this clonotype: A read error may account for a junction end that differs from germline.

The people who gave samples were healthy Caucasians from Russia, aged about 6 to 100. The sequencing sample was made of blood. The origin of this receptor is a young man in good health.

The DNA for the CDR3 is TGCAGCGTTCAACAGGGTAGGTACACTGAACCTTTCTTT. This encodes CSVQQGRYTEPFF. The J gene is TRBJ1-1, the V gene TRBV29-1, with D perhaps TRBD1 (6 bases). The CDR3 spans 13 residues. Per the germline V gene, CDR1 is SQVTM and CDR2 is ANQGSEA.